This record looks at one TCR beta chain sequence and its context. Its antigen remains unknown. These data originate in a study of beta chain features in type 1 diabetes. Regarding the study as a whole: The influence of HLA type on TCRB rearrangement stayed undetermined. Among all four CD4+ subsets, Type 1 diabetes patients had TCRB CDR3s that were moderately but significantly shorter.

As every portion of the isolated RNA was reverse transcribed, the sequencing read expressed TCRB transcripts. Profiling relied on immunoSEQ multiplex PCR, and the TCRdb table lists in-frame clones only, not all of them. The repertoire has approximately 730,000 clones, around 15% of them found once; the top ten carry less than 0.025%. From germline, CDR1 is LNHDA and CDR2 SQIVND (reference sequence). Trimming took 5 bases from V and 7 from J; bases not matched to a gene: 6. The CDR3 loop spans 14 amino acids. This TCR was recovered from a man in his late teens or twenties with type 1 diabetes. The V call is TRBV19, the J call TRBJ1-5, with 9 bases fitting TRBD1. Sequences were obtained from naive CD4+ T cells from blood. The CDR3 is CASSATGGYQPQHF. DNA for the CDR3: TGTGCCAGTAGTGCAACAGGGGGCTACCAGCCCCAGCATTTT.